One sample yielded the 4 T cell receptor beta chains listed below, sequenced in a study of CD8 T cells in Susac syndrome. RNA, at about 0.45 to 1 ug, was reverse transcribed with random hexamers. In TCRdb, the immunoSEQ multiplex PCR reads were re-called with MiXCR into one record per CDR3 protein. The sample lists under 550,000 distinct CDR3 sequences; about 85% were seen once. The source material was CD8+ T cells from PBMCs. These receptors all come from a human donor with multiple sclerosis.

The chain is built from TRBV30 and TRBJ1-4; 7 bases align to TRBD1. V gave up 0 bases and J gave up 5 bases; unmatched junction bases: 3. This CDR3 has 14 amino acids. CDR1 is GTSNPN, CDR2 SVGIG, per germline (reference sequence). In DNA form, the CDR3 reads TGTGCCTGGAGTGTACTGACAGGGAATGAAAAACTGTTTTTT. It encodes CAWSVLTGNEKLFF.

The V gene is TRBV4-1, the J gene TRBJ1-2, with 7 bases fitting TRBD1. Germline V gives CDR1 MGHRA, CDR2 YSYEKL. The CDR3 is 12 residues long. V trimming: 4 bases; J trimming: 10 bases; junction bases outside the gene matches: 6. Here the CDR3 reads CASSPGGGYYTF. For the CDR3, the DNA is TGCGCCAGCAGCCCAGGGGGGGGCTACTACACCTTC.

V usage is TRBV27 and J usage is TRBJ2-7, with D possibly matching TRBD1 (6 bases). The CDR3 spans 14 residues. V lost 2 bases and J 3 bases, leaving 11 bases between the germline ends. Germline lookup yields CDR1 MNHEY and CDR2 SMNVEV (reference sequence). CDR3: CASSLGGPNYEQYF. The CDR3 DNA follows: TGTGCCAGCAGTTTAGGGGGCCCGAACTACGAGCAGTACTTC.

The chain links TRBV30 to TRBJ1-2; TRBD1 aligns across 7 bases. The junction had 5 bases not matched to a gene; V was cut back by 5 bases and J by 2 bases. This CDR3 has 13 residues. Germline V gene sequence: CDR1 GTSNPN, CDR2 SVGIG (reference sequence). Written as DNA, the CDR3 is TGTGCCTGGGAACTGACAGGGAACTATGGCTACACCTTC. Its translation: CAWELTGNYGYTF.